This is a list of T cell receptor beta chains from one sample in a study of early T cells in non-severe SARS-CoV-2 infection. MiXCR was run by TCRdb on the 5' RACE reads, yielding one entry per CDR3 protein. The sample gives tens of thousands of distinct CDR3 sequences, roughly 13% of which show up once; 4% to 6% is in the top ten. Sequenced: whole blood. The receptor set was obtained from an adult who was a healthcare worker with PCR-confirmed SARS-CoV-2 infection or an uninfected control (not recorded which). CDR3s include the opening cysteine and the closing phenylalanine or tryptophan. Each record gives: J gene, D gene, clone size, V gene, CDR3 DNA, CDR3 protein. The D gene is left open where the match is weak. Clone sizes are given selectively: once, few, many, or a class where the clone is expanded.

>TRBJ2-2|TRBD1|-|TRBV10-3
TGTGCCATCAGAGGGACAGGGAACAATTACACCGGGGAGCTGTTTTTT
CAIRGTGNNYTGELFF
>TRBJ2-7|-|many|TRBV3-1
TGTGCCAGCAGCCACGGACAGTTCACCTACGAGCAGTACTTC
CASSHGQFTYEQYF
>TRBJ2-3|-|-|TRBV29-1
TGCAGCGTCAGCCACACAGATACGCAGTATTTT
CSVSHTDTQYF
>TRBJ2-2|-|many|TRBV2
TGTGCCAGCAAGTCGCAGCGAGACACCGGGGAGCTGTTTTTT
CASKSQRDTGELFF
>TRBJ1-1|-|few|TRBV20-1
TGCAGTGCTAGTGCGACTGGCCTAAGGATCCCTGAAGCTTTCTTT
CSASATGLRIPEAFF
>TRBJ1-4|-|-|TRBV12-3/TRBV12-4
TGTGCCAGCAGTTTATCAGGGCCCCGGGAAAAACTGTTTTTT
CASSLSGPREKLFF
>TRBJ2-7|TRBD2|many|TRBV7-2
TGTGCCAGCAGCTTTGGGACTAGCAGTTACGAGCAGTACTTC
CASSFGTSSYEQYF
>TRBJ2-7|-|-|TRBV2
TGTGCCAGCAGTGTCTACGAGCAGTACTTC
CASSVYEQYF
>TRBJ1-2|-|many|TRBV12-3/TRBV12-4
TGTGCCAGCAGTTACCCCGACAGAGTCTATGGCTACACCTTC
CASSYPDRVYGYTF
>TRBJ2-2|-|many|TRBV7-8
TGTGCCAGCAGCCCCACACTGGAAGAGGAGCTGTTTTTT
CASSPTLEEELFF
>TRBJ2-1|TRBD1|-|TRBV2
TGTGCCCTAGGACAGGGATCCTACAATGAGCAGTTCTTC
CALGQGSYNEQFF
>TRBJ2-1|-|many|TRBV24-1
TGTGCCACCAGTCATGAGACAACCTACGAGCAGTTCTTC
CATSHETTYEQFF
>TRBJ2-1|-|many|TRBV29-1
TGCAGCCCTGGGCGGAACGGTGAGCAGTTCTTC
CSPGRNGEQFF
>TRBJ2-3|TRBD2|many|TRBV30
TGTGCCTGGAGTAGGGGCGGGGGGACAGATACGCAGTATTTT
CAWSRGGGTDTQYF
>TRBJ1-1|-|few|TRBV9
TGTGCCAGCAGCCGCTTGACAGGCAGGAACACTGAAGCTTTCTTT
CASSRLTGRNTEAFF
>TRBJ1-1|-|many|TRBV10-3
TGTGCCATCAGTGAACTGGGCCCGAACACTGAAGCTTTCTTT
CAISELGPNTEAFF
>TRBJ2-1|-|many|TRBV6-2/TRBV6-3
TGTGCCAGCAGTTACCAGTCCAGGATCTACAATGAGCAGTTCTTC
CASSYQSRIYNEQFF
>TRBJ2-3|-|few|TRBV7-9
TGTGCCAGCAGCTTAGACCAGGGCACAGATACGCAGTATTTT
CASSLDQGTDTQYF
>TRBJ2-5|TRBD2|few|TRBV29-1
TGCAGCGTGTCGATAGCGGGAGTAGGGGAGACCCAGTACTTC
CSVSIAGVGETQYF
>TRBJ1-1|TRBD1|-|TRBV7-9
TGTGCCAGCAGCCGGGGACAGATGAACACTGAAGCTTTCTTT
CASSRGQMNTEAFF
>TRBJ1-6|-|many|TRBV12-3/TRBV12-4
TGTGCCAGCAGTTTAGGGGGGCACAATTCACCCCTCCACTTT
CASSLGGHNSPLHF
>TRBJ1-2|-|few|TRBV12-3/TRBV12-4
TGTGCCAGCAGTTTAACCCCAGCAGGGGACGATGGCTACACCTTC
CASSLTPAGDDGYTF
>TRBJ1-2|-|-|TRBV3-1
TGTGCCAGCAGCCACAATTTCCTCCGTTCTAACTATGGCTACACCTTC
CASSHNFLRSNYGYTF
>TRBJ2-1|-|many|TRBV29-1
TGCAGCGTCGCCAGAAAGAGCTCCTACAATGAGCAGTTCTTC
CSVARKSSYNEQFF
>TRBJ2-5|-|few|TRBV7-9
TGTGCCAGCAGTTTTGCAGGAGAGAGGGGTGTGACCCAGTACTTC
CASSFAGERGVTQYF
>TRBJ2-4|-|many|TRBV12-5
TGTGCTAGTTCAGATACGGCCAAAAACATTCAGTACTTC
CASSDTAKNIQYF
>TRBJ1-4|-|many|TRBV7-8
TGTGCCAGCAGCTTAGGAAACAGGGTTGAAAAACTGTTTTTT
CASSLGNRVEKLFF
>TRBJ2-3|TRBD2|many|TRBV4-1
TGCGCCAGCAGCTTCCAGCGGGAAAGCACAGATACGCAGTATTTT
CASSFQRESTDTQYF
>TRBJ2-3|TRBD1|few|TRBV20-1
TGCAGTGCTAGCTCCACAGGGGTGGGAGATACGCAGTATTTT
CSASSTGVGDTQYF
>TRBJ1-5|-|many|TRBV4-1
TGCGCCAGCAGCCAAGGAGTAAGGATCCAGCCCCAGCATTTT
CASSQGVRIQPQHF
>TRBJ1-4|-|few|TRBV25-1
TGTGCCAGCAGTGAATTAAGTCAAGATGAAAAACTGTTTTTT
CASSELSQDEKLFF
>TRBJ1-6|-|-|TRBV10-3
TGTGCCATCAGTGAAAGTAATTCACCCCTCCACTTT
CAISESNSPLHF
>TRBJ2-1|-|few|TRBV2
TGTGCCAGCAGTGAAGCCTTTCCGGGGGACTCCTACAATGAGCAGTTCTTC
CASSEAFPGDSYNEQFF
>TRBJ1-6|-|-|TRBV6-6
TGTGCCAGCAGGACCGACAGATTCTATAATTCACCCCTCCACTTT
CASRTDRFYNSPLHF
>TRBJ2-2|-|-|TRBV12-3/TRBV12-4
TGTGCCAGCAGTTGGACAATTGCGAACACCGGGGAGCTGTTTTTT
CASSWTIANTGELFF
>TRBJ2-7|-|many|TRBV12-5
TGTGCTAGTGGTGGGGGGCCATACGAGCAGTACTTC
CASGGGPYEQYF
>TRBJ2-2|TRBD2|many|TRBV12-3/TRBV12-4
TGTGCCAGCAGTCCCCAACGACTAGCGGGAACGAACACCGGGGAGCTGTTTTTT
CASSPQRLAGTNTGELFF
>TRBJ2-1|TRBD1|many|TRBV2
TGTGCCAGCAGTAGGGACAGAGGTGAGCAGTTCTTC
CASSRDRGEQFF
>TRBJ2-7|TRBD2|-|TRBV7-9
TGTGCCAGCAGCCCCGAGGCCGGGACTAGCGGGACCTACGAGCAGTACTTC
CASSPEAGTSGTYEQYF
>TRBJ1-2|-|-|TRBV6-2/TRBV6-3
TGTGCCAGCAGCTACAGGACGGTGAACTATGGCTACACCTTC
CASSYRTVNYGYTF
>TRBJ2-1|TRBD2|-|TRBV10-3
TGTGCCACCGGGACTAGTTTTAATAATGAGCAGTTCTTC
CATGTSFNNEQFF
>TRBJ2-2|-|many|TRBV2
TGTGCCAGCAGGACTTCGGCGTCGGGCACCGGGGAGCTGTTTTTT
CASRTSASGTGELFF
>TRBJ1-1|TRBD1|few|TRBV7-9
TGTGCCACGGGACAGGGATGGAACACTGAAGCTTTCTTT
CATGQGWNTEAFF
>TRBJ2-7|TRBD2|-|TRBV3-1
TGTGCCAGCAGTCGGACTAGCGGGAGGTACGAGCAGTACTTC
CASSRTSGRYEQYF
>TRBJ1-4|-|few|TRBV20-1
TGCAGTGCTAGAGATCAGGGAACTAATGAAAAACTGTTTTTT
CSARDQGTNEKLFF
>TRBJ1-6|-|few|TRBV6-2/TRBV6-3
TGTGCCAGCAGGGCCGCTTGGCGACGGGATTCACCCCTCCACTTT
CASRAAWRRDSPLHF
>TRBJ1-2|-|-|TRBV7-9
TGTGCCAGCAGCAAGGACAGTAACTATGGCTACACCTTC
CASSKDSNYGYTF
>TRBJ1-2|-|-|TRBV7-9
TGTGCCAGCAGTGAAGGAAGAGGGCAGGGCTATGGCTACACCTTC
CASSEGRGQGYGYTF
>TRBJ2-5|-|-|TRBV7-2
TGTGCCAGCAGCTTAGTGGGGGGGGCGACGGCAGCCCAGTACTTC
CASSLVGGATAAQYF
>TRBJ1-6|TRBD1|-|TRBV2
TGTGCCAGCAGTCCCGGGACAGGGGTTTATTCACCCCTCCACTTT
CASSPGTGVYSPLHF
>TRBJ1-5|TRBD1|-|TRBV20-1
TGCAGTGCTTCGACAGGGAGGGTGAGGCAGCCCCAGCATTTT
CSASTGRVRQPQHF
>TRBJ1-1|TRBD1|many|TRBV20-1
TGCAGTGCTAGGGGGGACAGGGACAACACTGAAGCTTTCTTT
CSARGDRDNTEAFF
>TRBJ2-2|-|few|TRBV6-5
TGTGCCAGCAGATCCAGGGCCACCGGGGAGCTGTTTTTT
CASRSRATGELFF